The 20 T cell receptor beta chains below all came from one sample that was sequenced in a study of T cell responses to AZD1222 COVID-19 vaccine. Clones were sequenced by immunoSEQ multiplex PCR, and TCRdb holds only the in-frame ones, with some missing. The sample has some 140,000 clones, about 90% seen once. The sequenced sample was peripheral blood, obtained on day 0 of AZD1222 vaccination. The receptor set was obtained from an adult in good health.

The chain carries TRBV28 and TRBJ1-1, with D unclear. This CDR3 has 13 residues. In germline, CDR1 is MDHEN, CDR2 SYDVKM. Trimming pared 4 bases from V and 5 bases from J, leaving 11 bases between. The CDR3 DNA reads TGTGCCAGCAGTTCCGCGGTTGGGACTGAAGCTTTCTTT. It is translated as CASSSAVGTEAFF. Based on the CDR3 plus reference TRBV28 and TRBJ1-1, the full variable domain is DVKVTQSSRYLVKRTGEKVFLECVQDMDHENMFWYRQDPGLGLRLIYFSYDVKMKEKGDIPEGYSVSREKKERFSLILESASTNQTSMYLCASSSAVGTEAFFGQGTRLTVV.

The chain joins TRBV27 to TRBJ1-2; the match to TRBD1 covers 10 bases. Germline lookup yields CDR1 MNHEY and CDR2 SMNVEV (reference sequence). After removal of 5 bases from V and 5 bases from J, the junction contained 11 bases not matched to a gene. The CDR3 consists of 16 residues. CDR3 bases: TGTGCCAGCAGTCGCAACCCGACAGGGGGCATGTATGGCTACACCTTC. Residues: CASSRNPTGGMYGYTF.

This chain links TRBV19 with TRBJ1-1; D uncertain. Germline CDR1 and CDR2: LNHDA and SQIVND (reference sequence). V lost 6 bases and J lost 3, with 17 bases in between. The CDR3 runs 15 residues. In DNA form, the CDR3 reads TGTGCCAGTAGCCCTTTCCTAGCAGGCTACACTGAAGCTTTCTTT. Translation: CASSPFLAGYTEAFF.

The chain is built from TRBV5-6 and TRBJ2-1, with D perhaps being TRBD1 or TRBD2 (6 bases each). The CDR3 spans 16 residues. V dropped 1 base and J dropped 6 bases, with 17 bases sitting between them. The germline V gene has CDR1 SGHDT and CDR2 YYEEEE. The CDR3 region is CASSLRRGQLGNEQFF. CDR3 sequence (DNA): TGTGCCAGCAGCTTGAGACGGGGGCAGTTGGGCAATGAGCAGTTCTTC. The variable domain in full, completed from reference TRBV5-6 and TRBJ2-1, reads DAGVTQSPTHLIKTRGQQVTLRCSPKSGHDTVSWYQQALGQGPQFIFQYYEEEERQRGNFPDRFSGHQFPNYSSELNVNALLLGDSALYLCASSLRRGQLGNEQFFGPGTRLTVL.

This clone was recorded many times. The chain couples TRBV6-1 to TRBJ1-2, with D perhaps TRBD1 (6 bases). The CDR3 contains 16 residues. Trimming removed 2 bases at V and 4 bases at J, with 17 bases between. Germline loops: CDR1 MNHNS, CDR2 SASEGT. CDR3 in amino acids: CASSESGSGQTYGYTF. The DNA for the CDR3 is TGTGCCAGCAGTGAATCTGGATCCGGACAGACCTATGGCTACACCTTC.

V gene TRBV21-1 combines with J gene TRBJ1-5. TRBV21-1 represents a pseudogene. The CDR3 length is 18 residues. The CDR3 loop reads CASAPPRGVCESNQPQHF. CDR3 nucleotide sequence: TGTGCCAGCGCCCCTCCGCGGGGCGTATGTGAGAGCAATCAGCCCCAGCATTTT.

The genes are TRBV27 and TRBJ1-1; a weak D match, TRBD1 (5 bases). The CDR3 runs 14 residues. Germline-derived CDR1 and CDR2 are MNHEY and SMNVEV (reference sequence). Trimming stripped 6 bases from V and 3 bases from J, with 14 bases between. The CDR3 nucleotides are TGTGCCAGCAGATCACAGGTTACGGACACTGAAGCTTTCTTT. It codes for CASRSQVTDTEAFF.

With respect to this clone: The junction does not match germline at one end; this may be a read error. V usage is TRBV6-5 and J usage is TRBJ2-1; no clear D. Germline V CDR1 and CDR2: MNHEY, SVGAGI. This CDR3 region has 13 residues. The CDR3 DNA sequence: TGTGCCAGCAGTTACTCGTCGGCTAGTGCTCCCCTCTTC. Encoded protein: CASSYSSASAPLF.

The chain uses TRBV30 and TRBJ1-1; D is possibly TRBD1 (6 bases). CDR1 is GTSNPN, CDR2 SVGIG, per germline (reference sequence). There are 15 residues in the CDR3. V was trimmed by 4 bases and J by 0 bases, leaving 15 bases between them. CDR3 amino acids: CAWTLGGWVNTEAFF. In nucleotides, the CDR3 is TGTGCCTGGACCTTAGGGGGATGGGTGAACACTGAAGCTTTCTTT.

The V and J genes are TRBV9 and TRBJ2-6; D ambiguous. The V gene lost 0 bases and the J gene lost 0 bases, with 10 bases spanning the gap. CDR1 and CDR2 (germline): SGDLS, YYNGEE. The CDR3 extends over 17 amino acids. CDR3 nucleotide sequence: TGTGCCAGCAGCGTAGCTTTTAGAAGCTCTGGGGCCAACGTCCTGACTTTC. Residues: CASSVAFRSSGANVLTF. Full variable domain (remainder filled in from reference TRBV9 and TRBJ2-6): DSGVTQTPKHLITATGQRVTLRCSPRSGDLSVYWYQQSLDQGLQFLIQYYNGEERAKGNILERFSAQQFPDLHSELNLSSLELGDSALYFCASSVAFRSSGANVLTFGAGSRLTVL.

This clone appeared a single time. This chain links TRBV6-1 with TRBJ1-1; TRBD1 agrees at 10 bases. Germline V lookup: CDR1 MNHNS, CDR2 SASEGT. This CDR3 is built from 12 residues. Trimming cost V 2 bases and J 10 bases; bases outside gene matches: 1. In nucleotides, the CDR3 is TGTGCCAGCAGTGAAAGGGACAGGGGAGCTTTCTTT. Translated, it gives CASSERDRGAFF.

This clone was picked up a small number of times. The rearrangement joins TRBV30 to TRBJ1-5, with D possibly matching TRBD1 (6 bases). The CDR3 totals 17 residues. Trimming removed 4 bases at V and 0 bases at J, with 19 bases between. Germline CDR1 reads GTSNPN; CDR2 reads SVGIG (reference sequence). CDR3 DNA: TGTGCCTGGAAAGTAGGGACATCCTTGTATAGCAATCAGCCCCAGCATTTT. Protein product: CAWKVGTSLYSNQPQHF.

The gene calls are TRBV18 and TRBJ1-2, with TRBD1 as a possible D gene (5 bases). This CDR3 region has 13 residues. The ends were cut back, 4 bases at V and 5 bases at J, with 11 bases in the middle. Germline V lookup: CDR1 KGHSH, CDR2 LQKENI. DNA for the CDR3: TGTGCCAGCTCACTCTCCGACAGTTATGGCTACACCTTC. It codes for CASSLSDSYGYTF.

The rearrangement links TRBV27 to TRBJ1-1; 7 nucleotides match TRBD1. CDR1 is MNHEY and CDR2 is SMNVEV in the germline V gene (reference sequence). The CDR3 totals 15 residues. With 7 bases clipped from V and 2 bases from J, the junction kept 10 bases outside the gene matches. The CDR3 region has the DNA TGTGCCAGCACGGGAACAGGGGCGGCAAACACTGAAGCTTTCTTT. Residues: CASTGTGAANTEAFF.

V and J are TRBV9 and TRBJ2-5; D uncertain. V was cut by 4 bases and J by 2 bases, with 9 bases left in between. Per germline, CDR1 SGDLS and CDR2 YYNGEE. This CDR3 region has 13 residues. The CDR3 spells CASSTHRQETQYF. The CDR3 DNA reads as TGTGCCAGCAGCACCCACAGACAAGAGACCCAGTACTTC.

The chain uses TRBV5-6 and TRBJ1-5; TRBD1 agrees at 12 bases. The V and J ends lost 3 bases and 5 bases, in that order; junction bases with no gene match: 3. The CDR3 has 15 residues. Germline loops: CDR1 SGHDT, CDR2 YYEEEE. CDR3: CASSSGQGADQPQHF. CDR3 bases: TGTGCCAGCAGCTCGGGACAGGGGGCGGATCAGCCCCAGCATTTT.

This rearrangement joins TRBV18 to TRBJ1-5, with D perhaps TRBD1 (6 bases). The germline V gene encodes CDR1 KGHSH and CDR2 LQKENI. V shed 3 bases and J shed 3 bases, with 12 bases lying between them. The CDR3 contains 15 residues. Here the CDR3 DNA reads TGTGCCAGCTCACCTCTAAGGACAGTCAATCAGCCCCAGCATTTT. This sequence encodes CASSPLRTVNQPQHF.

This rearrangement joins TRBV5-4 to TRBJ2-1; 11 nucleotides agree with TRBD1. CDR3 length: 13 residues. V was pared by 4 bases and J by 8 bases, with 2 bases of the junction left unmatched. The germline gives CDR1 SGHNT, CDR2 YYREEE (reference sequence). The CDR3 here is CASSPDRGHEQFF. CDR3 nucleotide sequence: TGTGCCAGCAGCCCGGACAGGGGGCATGAGCAGTTCTTC.

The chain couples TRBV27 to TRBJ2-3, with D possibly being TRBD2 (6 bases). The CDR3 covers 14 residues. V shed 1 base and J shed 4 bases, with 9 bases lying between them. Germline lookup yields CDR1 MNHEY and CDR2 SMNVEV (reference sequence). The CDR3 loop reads CASSLFREADTQYF. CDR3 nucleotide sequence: TGTGCCAGCAGTTTATTCAGGGAGGCAGATACGCAGTATTTT.

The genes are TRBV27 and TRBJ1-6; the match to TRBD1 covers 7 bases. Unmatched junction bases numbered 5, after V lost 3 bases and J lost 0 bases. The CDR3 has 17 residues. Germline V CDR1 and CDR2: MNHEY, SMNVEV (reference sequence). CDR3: CASSFNRGSSYNSPLHF. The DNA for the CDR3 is TGTGCCAGCAGTTTTAACAGGGGTAGCTCCTATAATTCACCCCTCCACTTT.